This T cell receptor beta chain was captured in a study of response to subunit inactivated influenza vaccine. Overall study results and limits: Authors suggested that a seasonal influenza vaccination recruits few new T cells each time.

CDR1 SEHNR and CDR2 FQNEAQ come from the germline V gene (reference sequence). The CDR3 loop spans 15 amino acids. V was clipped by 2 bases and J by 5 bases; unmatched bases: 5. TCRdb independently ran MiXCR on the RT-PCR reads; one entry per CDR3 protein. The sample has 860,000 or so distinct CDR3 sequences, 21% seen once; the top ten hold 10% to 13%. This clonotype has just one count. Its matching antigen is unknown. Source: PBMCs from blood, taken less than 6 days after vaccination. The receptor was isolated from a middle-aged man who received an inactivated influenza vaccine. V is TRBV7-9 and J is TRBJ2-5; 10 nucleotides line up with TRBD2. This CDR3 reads CASSLLASGGETQYF. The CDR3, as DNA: TGTGCCAGCAGCTTACTCGCTAGCGGGGGTGAGACCCAGTACTTC.